The 24 T cell receptor beta chains below all came from one sample that was sequenced in a study of technical replicates of blood from a handful of donors. TCRdb's table, derived via immunoSEQ multiplex PCR, lists solely in-frame clones and lacks some. In the table there are fewer than 95,000 clones, nearly 95% of which are singletons. Sequenced material: T cells isolated from PBMCs. The source is a human donor in good health.

This sequence joins TRBV7-2 and TRBJ1-2, with D possibly being TRBD1 (6 bases). Germline-derived CDR1 and CDR2 are SGHTA and FQGNSA. Between the trimmed V and J ends, which lost 4 bases and 7 bases, there was a span of 19 bases. This CDR3 comprises 15 residues. The CDR3 coding sequence is TGTGCCAGCAGCTCGGGACAACTCTTTATAAGTGGCTACACCTTC. Translation: CASSSGQLFISGYTF.

CDR3 DNA sequence: TGTGCCAGCAGTTGGAGGCTGCTTGGCGAGCAGTACTTC. Amino acid sequence: CASSWRLLGEQYF. This rearrangement joins TRBV27 to TRBJ2-7; possible D gene TRBD2, 5 bases. Deletions cut 4 bases from V and 6 bases from J, with 13 bases between. This CDR3 region has 13 residues. Per the germline V gene, CDR1 is MNHEY and CDR2 is SMNVEV (reference sequence).

Notes on this clone: Other DNA sequences in the sample encode the same CDR3. This rearrangement joins TRBV30 to TRBJ1-5; D ambiguous. The germline CDR1 and CDR2 sequences are GTSNPN and SVGIG (reference sequence). The CDR3 has 13 residues. Trimming cost V 0 bases and J 4 bases, with 7 bases left between them. The CDR3 DNA sequence: TGTGCCTGGAGTGTACGGGGTAATCAGCCCCAGCATTTT. Amino acid sequence: CAWSVRGNQPQHF. Full variable domain (rest looked up from reference TRBV30 and TRBJ1-5): SQTIHQWPATLVQPVGSPLSLECTVEGTSNPNLYWYRQAAGRGLQLLFYSVGIGQISSEVPQNLSASRPQDRQFILSSKKLLLSDSGFYLCAWSVRGNQPQHFGDGTRLSIL.

The chain carries TRBV5-6 and TRBJ2-3, with D unclear. The germline V gene has CDR1 SGHDT and CDR2 YYEEEE. CDR3 length: 14 residues. The germline V and J ends were trimmed by 6 bases and 0 bases, with 11 bases remaining between them. Here the CDR3 DNA reads TGTGCCAGCATGTCTACCGTTAGCACAGATACGCAGTATTTT. Amino acid sequence: CASMSTVSTDTQYF.

This chain connects TRBV27 to TRBJ2-2, with 8 bases lining up with TRBD1. The CDR3 runs 14 residues. Unmatched junction bases numbered 3, after V lost 5 bases and J lost 4 bases. Germline CDR1 reads MNHEY; CDR2 reads SMNVEV (reference sequence). The CDR3 loop reads CASSLDRGTGELFF. The CDR3 nucleotides read TGTGCCAGCAGTCTTGACAGGGGCACCGGGGAGCTGTTTTTT.

The chain has TRBV10-2 and TRBJ2-3; tentatively, D is TRBD2 (5 bases). The length of the CDR3 is 16 residues. The germline V gene has CDR1 WSHSY and CDR2 SAAADI. V lost 0 bases, J lost 2 bases, and 12 bases lay in between. CDR3 sequence (DNA): TGCGCCAGCAGTGAGTCTCGCGGGCGCGCCACAGATACGCAGTATTTT. Encoded protein: CASSESRGRATDTQYF.

The genes are TRBV28 and TRBJ1-2, with 11 bases fitting TRBD1. The ends lost 5 bases at V and 4 bases at J; junction bases unmatched: 6. Germline V gives CDR1 MDHEN, CDR2 SYDVKM. This CDR3 has 15 residues. CDR3 sequence: CASSPRTGGGYGYTF. CDR3 sequence (DNA): TGTGCCAGCAGTCCCCGGACAGGGGGCGGCTATGGCTACACCTTC.

This chain links TRBV9 with TRBJ1-6; TRBD1 is a possible D gene (6 bases). The CDR3 contains 14 residues. V was clipped by 4 bases and J by 10 bases, with 15 bases between them. Germline V lookup: CDR1 SGDLS, CDR2 YYNGEE. The CDR3 nucleotides are TGTGCCAGCAGCCCAACAGGGATTGGATCACCCCTCCACTTT. Translation: CASSPTGIGSPLHF.

This chain uses TRBV5-1 with TRBJ2-1, with a possible D match to TRBD1 (5 bases). The CDR3 is made up of 14 amino acids. Deletions cut 0 bases from V and 8 bases from J, with 12 bases between. Germline loops: CDR1 SGHRS, CDR2 YFSETQ. The CDR3 reads CASSLGIDRDEQFF. In nucleotides, the CDR3 is TGCGCCAGCAGCTTGGGGATTGACAGAGATGAGCAGTTCTTC.

The chain has TRBV6-1 and TRBJ2-7, with D maybe TRBD2 (6 bases). The CDR3 spans 11 residues. Per germline, CDR1 MNHNS and CDR2 SASEGT. Trimming left V 4 bases short and J 8 bases short, with 9 bases between. The CDR3 is CASSGGDQQYF. CDR3 nucleotides: TGTGCCAGCAGTGGGGGGGACCAGCAGTACTTC.

This clone was counted once. The chain joins TRBV6-5 to TRBJ1-2; D gene uncertain. Germline V gives CDR1 MNHEY, CDR2 SVGAGI. Trimming took 7 bases from V and 5 from J, leaving 8 bases between them. There are 11 residues in the CDR3. Written as DNA, the CDR3 is TGTGCCAGCATGGCAGGTTATGGCTACACCTTC. It is translated as CASMAGYGYTF.

The chain has TRBV11-3 and TRBJ2-1; the match to TRBD2 covers 14 bases. Germline CDR1 and CDR2: SGHNT and YENEEA. The CDR3 runs to 16 residues. Trimming removed 1 base from V and 8 bases from J; junction bases left unmatched: 4. The CDR3 bases are TGTGCCAGCAGCTTAGCCGGGACTAGCGGGGGAGATGAGCAGTTCTTC. Its protein product is CASSLAGTSGGDEQFF.

The chain couples TRBV5-1 to TRBJ2-2; 9 positions match TRBD1. This CDR3 region has 15 residues. The germline V gene has CDR1 SGHRS and CDR2 YFSETQ. The J segment lost 1 base and the V segment lost 7 bases, leaving 5 bases of the junction unmatched. The CDR3 region is CASDPGQGNTGELFF. The CDR3, as DNA: TGCGCCAGCGACCCGGGACAGGGGAACACCGGGGAGCTGTTTTTT.

The chain links TRBV28 to TRBJ2-1; possible D gene TRBD1, 6 bases. The V gene lost 3 bases and the J gene lost 9 bases, with 18 bases spanning the gap. The CDR3 totals 15 residues. In germline, CDR1 is MDHEN, CDR2 SYDVKM. The CDR3 coding sequence is TGTGCCAGCAGTTTGAGGGGGTTTTTCTACTCTGAGCAGTTCTTC. This encodes CASSLRGFFYSEQFF.

The chain joins TRBV5-5 to TRBJ2-3; 7 positions match TRBD2. Germline loops: CDR1 SGHKS, CDR2 YYEKEE (reference sequence). With 0 bases clipped from V and 3 bases from J, the junction kept 7 bases outside the gene matches. The CDR3 loop spans 16 amino acids. The CDR3 loop reads CASSLGGWRGTDTQYF. CDR3 coding DNA: TGTGCCAGCAGCTTGGGAGGGTGGCGGGGGACAGATACGCAGTATTTT.

The genes are TRBV6-1 and TRBJ1-5, with D maybe TRBD1 (6 bases). With 7 bases removed from V and 3 bases from J, the gap between germline ends came to 16 bases. The CDR3 consists of 15 residues. Looked up from germline, CDR1 is MNHNS and CDR2 is SASEGT. The CDR3 bases are TGTGCCAGCATTCTCCAGGGGAGGGACAATCAGCCCCAGCATTTT. Its protein product is CASILQGRDNQPQHF.

The chain employs TRBV5-1 and TRBJ1-1; TRBD1 matches at 8 bases. V shed 3 bases, J shed 13 bases, and the junction held 11 bases outside the gene matches. The length of the CDR3 is 13 residues. The germline V gene encodes CDR1 SGHRS and CDR2 YFSETQ. The CDR3 loop reads CASSSASADRDFF. In DNA form, the CDR3 reads TGCGCCAGCAGCTCAGCAAGCGCGGACAGGGATTTCTTT.

This sequence joins TRBV5-1 and TRBJ2-5, with 8 bases fitting TRBD1. J gave up 5 bases and V 2 bases, and 5 bases lay outside the gene matches. The germline CDR1 and CDR2 sequences are SGHRS and YFSETQ. The CDR3 contains 14 residues. CDR3 nucleotides: TGCGCCAGCAGCTTTATGGGACAGGCCGAGACCCAGTACTTC. This gives the protein CASSFMGQAETQYF.

This rearrangement joins TRBV6-5 to TRBJ1-5, with D maybe TRBD1 (6 bases). Germline CDR1 MNHEY, CDR2 SVGAGI. Trimming cost V 6 bases and J 2 bases, with 14 bases left between them. This CDR3 contains 15 residues. Written as DNA, the CDR3 is TGTGCCAGCAGGCGACAGGCCTACGGCAATCAGCCCCAGCATTTT. Translation gives CASRRQAYGNQPQHF.

CDR3: CASSPWTSGSPDTQYF. CDR3 DNA: TGTGCCAGCAGCCCCTGGACTAGCGGGAGTCCAGATACGCAGTATTTT. The chain is built from TRBV9 and TRBJ2-3; 13 positions agree with TRBD2. The CDR3 loop spans 16 amino acids. Looked up from germline, CDR1 is SGDLS and CDR2 is YYNGEE. V shed 4 bases and J 4 bases; nucleotides not matched to a gene: 6.

The chain has TRBV4-1 and TRBJ1-5; D is perhaps TRBD1 (6 bases). In germline, CDR1 is MGHRA, CDR2 YSYEKL. The V and J ends lost 1 base and 6 bases respectively, with 19 bases between them. CDR3 length: 17 amino acids. CDR3 nucleotides: TGCGCCAGCAGCCAAGCGCAACCAGGGGCCTTGGGTCAGCCCCAGCATTTT. Its translation: CASSQAQPGALGQPQHF.

The chain combines TRBV4-2 with TRBJ2-7; TRBD2 aligns across 14 bases. CDR1 LGHNA and CDR2 YNFKEQ come from the germline V gene. V lost 3 bases and J lost 3; bases outside the gene matches: 4. This CDR3 contains 16 residues. The CDR3 is CASSQRLAGGDYEQYF. CDR3 DNA: TGTGCCAGCAGCCAGAGACTAGCGGGGGGGGACTACGAGCAGTACTTC.

The V call is TRBV5-4, the J call TRBJ2-1; D possibly corresponds to TRBD2 (5 bases). The V end lost 3 bases, the J end lost 10 bases, and 20 bases lay between the germline ends. The CDR3 sequence is 15 residues long. From germline, CDR1 is SGHNT and CDR2 YYREEE (reference sequence). CDR3 amino acids: CASSWFSGSRREQFF. CDR3 in DNA: TGTGCCAGCAGCTGGTTTAGTGGGTCACGGAGGGAGCAGTTCTTC.

The rearrangement uses TRBV18 and TRBJ1-1, with TRBD1 matching over 8 bases. The junction had 9 bases not matched to a gene; V was cut back by 5 bases and J by 4 bases. The germline CDR1 and CDR2 sequences are KGHSH and LQKENI. The length of the CDR3 is 15 residues. CDR3 sequence (DNA): TGTGCCAGCTCATCTGACTCAGGGGGCCTCACTGAAGCTTTCTTT. Translating it yields CASSSDSGGLTEAFF.